This T cell receptor (beta chain) appears in the sequencing data of a study of CD8 T cells in Susac syndrome. The multiple sclerosis controls comprised treatment-naive patients whose relapsing-remitting disease was stable or active. An amount of RNA that ranged from roughly 0.5 to 1 ug was reverse transcribed with random hexamers. One entry per CDR3 protein, called by TCRdb with MiXCR from the immunoSEQ multiplex PCR reads. Of 200,000 or so distinct CDR3 sequences in the sample, around 96% are singletons; the top ten hold 0.093%. Germline CDR1 is KGHSH and CDR2 is LQKENI. V shed 3 bases and J 5 bases; nucleotides not matched to a gene: 14. The CDR3 covers 18 residues.

This chain uses TRBV18 with TRBJ2-5; 11 nucleotides line up with TRBD2. Sequencing input: CD4+ T cells from PBMCs. The origin of this receptor is a human donor with multiple sclerosis. The CDR3 sequence is CASSPQTSGTGSHETQYF. In nucleotides, the CDR3 is TGTGCCAGCTCACCCCAGACTAGCGGGACCGGATCCCACGAGACCCAGTACTTC. The full variable domain, completed using reference TRBV18 and TRBJ2-5, is NAGVMQNPRHLVRRRGQEARLRCSPMKGHSHVYWYRQLPEEGLKFMVYLQKENIIDESGMPKERFSAEFPKEGPSILRIQQVVRGDSAAYFCASSPQTSGTGSHETQYFGPGTRLLVL.